The next 29 T cell receptor beta chains were all read from a single sample in a study of blood T cells in healthy people across ages. Sample-barcoded 5' priming and a J-beta primer mix drove a second PCR of 7 to 11 cycles. TCRdb recomputed calls from the 5' RACE reads with MiXCR, one row per CDR3 protein. The data show 1.5 million to 2 million distinct CDR3 sequences, about two fifths seen once. Source material: blood. The receptors here all came from a human donor in good health.

The chain is built from TRBV2 and TRBJ1-1; D unclear. CDR1 is SNHLY, CDR2 FYNNEI, per germline. The CDR3 loop spans 14 amino acids. Trimming took 5 bases from V and 5 from J, leaving 15 bases between them. The CDR3 reads CASSSDRRGTEAFF. The CDR3 nucleotides read TGTGCCAGCAGTTCCGATCGGCGGGGAACTGAAGCTTTCTTT. The full variable domain, in which reference TRBV2 and TRBJ1-1 provide the parts outside the CDR3, is EPEVTQTPSHQVTQMGQEVILRCVPISNHLYFYWYRQILGQKVEFLVSFYNNEISEKSEIFDDQFSVERPDGSNFTLKIRSTKLEDSAMYFCASSSDRRGTEAFFGQGTRLTVV.

V usage is TRBV5-1 and J usage is TRBJ2-7; 12 bases are shared with TRBD2. The trim removed 1 base at V and 1 base at J, leaving 9 bases unmatched. CDR1 SGHRS and CDR2 YFSETQ come from the germline V gene. CDR3 length: 18 amino acids. CDR3 loop: CASSLSTSGGIQSYEQYF. The CDR3 DNA is TGCGCCAGCAGCTTGAGCACTAGCGGGGGGATTCAATCCTACGAGCAGTACTTC.

The sample holds a few counts of this clonotype. The V call is TRBV25-1, the J call TRBJ2-3; the D call may be TRBD1 or TRBD2 (6 bases each). CDR3 length equals 16 residues. Per germline, CDR1 MGHDK and CDR2 SYGVNS. Trimming shortened V by 5 bases and J by 4 bases, and 19 bases separated the two germline ends. CDR3 loop: CASSPQDSGGADTQYF. The CDR3, as DNA: TGTGCCAGCAGTCCACAGGACAGTGGCGGGGCAGATACGCAGTATTTT.

The chain combines TRBV4-3 with TRBJ1-5, with a tentative D call TRBD1 (5 bases). CDR3 length: 15 residues. Trimming stripped 4 bases from V and 0 bases from J, with 10 bases between. CDR1 is LGHNA, CDR2 YSLEER, per germline. The CDR3: CASSLRVHSNQPQHF. The CDR3 coding sequence is TGCGCCAGCAGCCTCAGGGTACATAGCAATCAGCCCCAGCATTTT.

This chain connects TRBV7-2 to TRBJ2-7; a possible D gene is TRBD2 (6 bases). CDR3 length: 15 amino acids. CDR1 is SGHTA, CDR2 FQGNSA, per germline. The V end lost 4 bases, the J end lost 3 bases, and 16 bases lay between the germline ends. CDR3 loop: CASSSYAGLGYEQYF. The CDR3 DNA is TGTGCCAGCAGCTCCTATGCGGGGCTGGGCTACGAGCAGTACTTC.

The CDR3 region has the DNA TGTGCCAGCAGTTTGAAGGCCCGCGCAGCCGGGGAGCTGTTTTTT. Translating gives CASSLKARAAGELFF. The chain links TRBV12-3 or TRBV12-4 to TRBJ2-2; D is undetermined. V lost 3 bases to trimming and J lost 6 bases, with 14 bases between them. The CDR3 has 15 residues.

In its sample, this clonotype was seen a few times. The gene calls are TRBV15 and TRBJ1-1; 7 bases fit TRBD1. The CDR3 has 14 amino acids. The V segment lost 0 bases and the J segment 7 bases; nucleotides outside the gene matches: 5. CDR1 is LNHNV, CDR2 YYDKDF, per germline (reference sequence). This CDR3 is CATSRDFWDSEAFF. DNA of the CDR3: TGTGCCACCAGCAGAGATTTTTGGGACAGTGAAGCTTTCTTT.

This clonotype turned up a few times. The genes are TRBV20-1 and TRBJ2-1, with D possibly called TRBD1 or TRBD2 (5 bases each). Germline values: CDR1 DFQATT, CDR2 SNEGSKA (reference sequence). There are 11 residues in the CDR3. Trimming removed 4 bases from V and 6 bases from J, with 7 bases in between. The CDR3 DNA reads TGCAGTGCTAAGGGGACCAATGAGCAGTTCTTC. This codes for CSAKGTNEQFF.

This clonotype came up a few times. The chain recombines TRBV11-2 with TRBJ2-5; 8 bases line up with TRBD2. CDR3 length: 16 amino acids. V lost 4 bases to trimming and J lost 1 base; unmatched junction nucleotides: 8. Germline CDR1 is SGHAT and CDR2 is FQNNGV. As DNA, the CDR3 is TGTGCCAGCAGCTACACCGGGACTAGGTCCCAAGAGACCCAGTACTTC. Its protein is CASSYTGTRSQETQYF.

This clonotype appeared a few times. A junction boundary mismatches the germline segment, possibly from a read error. The gene calls are TRBV4-1 and TRBJ2-4; 14 nucleotides line up with TRBD2. Germline CDR1 reads MGHRA; CDR2 reads YSYEKL. The CDR3 extends over 18 amino acids. The CDR3 DNA reads as TGCGCCAGCAGCCAAGGACTAGCGGGGGGGCGGACCAAAAACATTCGGTACTTC. It encodes CASSQGLAGGRTKNIRYF.

The DNA of the CDR3 is TGTGCCAGCTCACCACCCGGGGGGGGAGGTCAGCCCCAGCATTTT. It encodes CASSPPGGGGQPQHF. The rearrangement joins TRBV18 to TRBJ1-5; the D gene is possibly TRBD1 (5 bases). The CDR3 totals 15 residues. V lost 0 bases and J lost 6, with 12 bases in between. CDR1 KGHSH and CDR2 LQKENI come from the germline V gene.

On this clonotype: An end of the junction differs from the germline gene, which may be a read error. This rearrangement joins TRBV20-1 to TRBJ2-1, with a tentative D call TRBD1 (6 bases). Germline CDR1 and CDR2: DFQATT and SNEGSKA (reference sequence). The CDR3 sequence is 14 residues long. The CDR3 reads CSAREGTSYNEQLF. In DNA form, the CDR3 reads TGCAGTGCTAGAGAGGGGACATCTTACAATGAGCAGCTCTTC.

The chain has TRBV20-1 and TRBJ2-3; TRBD2 matches 9 bases. Trimming at V came to 5 bases and at J to 0 bases, leaving 9 bases not matched to a gene. CDR1 is DFQATT and CDR2 is SNEGSKA in the germline V gene (reference sequence). The CDR3 covers 16 residues. The CDR3: CSAHSRTSASTDTQYF. CDR3 coding DNA: TGCAGTGCTCACAGCCGGACTAGCGCTAGCACAGATACGCAGTATTTT.

This clonotype has just a few counts. This sequence joins TRBV9 and TRBJ2-7; D may be TRBD1 (6 bases). This CDR3 has 15 amino acids. The germline V and J ends were trimmed by 4 bases and 4 bases, with 18 bases remaining between them. Germline values: CDR1 SGDLS, CDR2 YYNGEE. CDR3 bases: TGTGCCAGCAGCCCTGGGACATCGAGAGGTTACGAGCAGTACTTC. Translation gives CASSPGTSRGYEQYF.

The chain carries TRBV7-2 and TRBJ2-1, with 10 bases aligning to TRBD2. Trimming at V came to 3 bases and at J to 6 bases, leaving 11 bases not matched to a gene. The CDR3 loop spans 17 amino acids. In germline, CDR1 is SGHTA, CDR2 FQGNSA. CDR3 nucleotides: TGTGCCAGCAGCTTCATAGCGGGGGGTAGCGGGGTCAATGAGCAGTTCTTC. This translates into CASSFIAGGSGVNEQFF.

Only a few counts were recorded for this clonotype. The CDR3 bases are TGTGCCAGCAGCCCCCCACAGGGGTGGGAGAACACCGGGGAGCTGTTTTTT. Translation gives CASSPPQGWENTGELFF. This chain uses TRBV4-2 with TRBJ2-2; 7 bases are a match to TRBD1. With V trimmed by 4 bases and J by 1 base, 9 bases remained unmatched. The germline gives CDR1 LGHNA, CDR2 YNFKEQ. The CDR3 extends over 17 amino acids.

The chain uses TRBV7-2 and TRBJ2-5, with TRBD1 as a possible D gene (6 bases). Trimming took off 5 bases at V and 7 bases at J, with 14 bases between the two ends. Germline CDR1 SGHTA, CDR2 FQGNSA. The CDR3 is 13 residues long. CDR3 sequence reads: CASSLTGFRTQYF. CDR3 sequence (DNA): TGTGCCAGCAGCCTAACAGGGTTTAGGACCCAGTACTTC.

This clonotype appeared a few times. This chain links TRBV12-3 or TRBV12-4 with TRBJ1-2, with D perhaps matching TRBD1 (5 bases). The CDR3 contains 16 residues. Deletions cut 6 bases from V and 8 bases from J, with 25 bases between. CDR3 nucleotide sequence: TGTGCCAGCAGGGGCCTTGGGGGATCTTCAGTAAGGGGCTACACCTTC. Protein: CASRGLGGSSVRGYTF.

This sequence joins TRBV20-1 and TRBJ1-2; the D is unclear. This CDR3 is 15 amino acids long. In germline, CDR1 is DFQATT, CDR2 SNEGSKA (reference sequence). Trimming shortened V by 5 bases and J by 1 base, and 17 bases separated the two germline ends. Here the CDR3 reads CSAEEPIGSNYGYTF. Here the CDR3 DNA reads TGCAGTGCTGAGGAGCCCATTGGAAGTAACTATGGCTACACCTTC.

This clonotype was counted between two and nine times. The chain has TRBV2 and TRBJ2-1; D perhaps matches TRBD1 (5 bases). Trimming shortened V by 5 bases and J by 8 bases, and 13 bases separated the two germline ends. CDR1 and CDR2 from the germline V gene are SNHLY and FYNNEI. The CDR3 runs 13 residues. CDR3 in DNA: TGTGCCAGCAGTAGGGATAGGGGTCATGAGCAGTTCTTC. Translating gives CASSRDRGHEQFF.

This clonotype has more than one count but fewer than ten. The chain couples TRBV2 to TRBJ2-3; D may be TRBD2 (6 bases). The CDR3 totals 15 residues. Trimming took off 7 bases at V and 4 bases at J, with 18 bases between the two ends. Germline CDR1 reads SNHLY; CDR2 reads FYNNEI. CDR3 sequence reads: CASTQQTRRADTQYF. The CDR3 nucleotides are TGTGCCAGCACCCAACAGACGAGGAGGGCAGATACGCAGTATTTT.

In this sample, this clonotype turned up a few times. The rearrangement joins TRBV7-2 to TRBJ2-1, with D perhaps matching TRBD1 (6 bases). Germline V gene data show CDR1 as SGHTA and CDR2 as FQGNSA. The CDR3 runs to 15 residues. Deletions cut 3 bases from V and 4 bases from J, with 13 bases between. The CDR3: CASSLAAGAYNEQFF. In nucleotides, the CDR3 is TGTGCCAGCAGCTTGGCGGCAGGGGCGTACAATGAGCAGTTCTTC.

This chain uses TRBV6-1 with TRBJ2-4; no reliable D call. Trimming took 7 bases from V and 12 from J, leaving 16 bases between them. CDR1 and CDR2 from the germline V gene are MNHNS and SASEGT. The CDR3 has 12 amino acids. The CDR3 here is CASIRSGLYQYF. The CDR3 coding sequence is TGTGCCAGCATTCGGTCAGGATTATATCAGTACTTC.

The chain uses TRBV6-1 and TRBJ2-3; possibly TRBD1 for D (5 bases). This CDR3 is 13 amino acids long. Germline V gene lookup returns CDR1 MNHNS and CDR2 SASEGT. V was clipped by 1 base and J by 6 bases, with 8 bases between them. The DNA for the CDR3 is TGTGCCAGCAGTGAAGGTCAGGGTGATACGCAGTATTTT. Its translation is CASSEGQGDTQYF.

This clonotype has only a few counts. J is TRBJ2-1 and V is TRBV12-3 or TRBV12-4; D is uncertain. V shed 3 bases and J shed 6 bases, with 12 bases lying between them. CDR3 length equals 14 residues. The CDR3 coding sequence is TGTGCCAGCAGTTTTTCTCTTTCTGGCAATGAGCAGTTCTTC. It is translated as CASSFSLSGNEQFF.

A few counts support this clonotype. V usage is TRBV6-6 and J usage is TRBJ1-6, with TRBD1 as a possible D gene (6 bases). This CDR3 contains 16 residues. V was cut by 1 base and J by 7 bases, with 14 bases left in between. Per the germline V gene, CDR1 is MNHNY and CDR2 is SVGAGI (reference sequence). CDR3: CASSYFVTGVNSPLHF. In DNA, the CDR3 is TGTGCCAGCAGTTACTTCGTGACAGGCGTCAATTCACCCCTCCACTTT.

V and J are TRBV7-9 and TRBJ2-1; 11 positions agree with TRBD2. Trimming took 7 bases from V and 6 from J; bases not matched to a gene: 8. CDR1 is SEHNR and CDR2 is FQNEAQ in the germline V gene (reference sequence). The CDR3 is 15 amino acids. CDR3 protein: CASNHLAGGINEQFF. CDR3 in DNA: TGTGCCAGCAACCACCTAGCGGGGGGTATCAATGAGCAGTTCTTC.

V and J are TRBV7-9 and TRBJ2-5; the D gene could be TRBD1 or TRBD2 (5 bases each). The CDR3 totals 15 residues. Looked up from germline, CDR1 is SEHNR and CDR2 is FQNEAQ (reference sequence). Trimming cost V 3 bases and J 5 bases, with 16 bases left between them. Written as DNA, the CDR3 is TGTGCCAGCAGCTTCGTTGGGACCACCAGGGAGACCCAGTACTTC. This translates into CASSFVGTTRETQYF.

This chain connects TRBV9 to TRBJ1-2; unclear D gene. CDR1 is SGDLS, CDR2 YYNGEE, per germline. V was shortened by 1 base and J by 2 bases, with 9 bases between the two germline ends. This CDR3 is 14 amino acids long. The CDR3 DNA reads as TGTGCCAGCAGCGTAAGCGACAACAACTATGGCTACACCTTC. Protein: CASSVSDNNYGYTF.